Below are 17 T cell receptor beta chains sequenced from a single sample in a study of neurological immune-mediated disorders. MiXCR, run by TCRdb on the 5' RACE reads, gives a single entry per CDR3 protein. The sample shows 70,000 or so distinct CDR3 sequences, 2.5% to 4% of them seen only once. The specimen was PBMCs. The receptors originated from a woman aged 50 to 65 with multiple sclerosis.

This clonotype has a count of ten or more. The V gene is TRBV3-1, the J gene TRBJ2-1, with 12 bases lining up with TRBD2. CDR3 length: 16 residues. J lost 6 bases, V lost 5 bases, and 8 bases had no gene match. CDR1 is LGHDT and CDR2 is YNNKEL in the germline V gene (reference sequence). CDR3 nucleotide sequence: TGTGCCAGCAGCTCGACTAGCGGGGGTAATCGCAATGAGCAGTTCTTC. Translated, it gives CASSSTSGGNRNEQFF.

The table lists this clonotype with many counts. The gene calls are TRBV11-1 and TRBJ2-1; D is uncertain. The CDR3 covers 12 residues. V dropped 5 bases and J dropped 14 bases, with 16 bases sitting between them. Germline V gene lookup returns CDR1 SGHAT and CDR2 FQDESV (reference sequence). The CDR3 loop is CASSPQFGPKFF. The CDR3 nucleotides are TGTGCCAGCAGCCCCCAGTTTGGGCCAAAGTTCTTC.

This clonotype appeared a few times. This sequence joins TRBV20-1 and TRBJ1-2; D call uncertain. The length of the CDR3 is 16 residues. Trimming stripped 5 bases from V and 6 bases from J, with 25 bases between. CDR1 and CDR2 from the germline V gene are DFQATT and SNEGSKA (reference sequence). CDR3 DNA: TGCAGTGCTGCGCCTCCAGGATCGAAGTCCGCGAATGGCTACACCTTC. This encodes CSAAPPGSKSANGYTF.

This clonotype has just a few counts. This chain uses TRBV7-2 with TRBJ1-2; 7 bases are a match to TRBD1. The V gene's germline CDR1 is SGHTA and CDR2 FQGNSA. V lost 4 bases and J lost 6; bases outside the gene matches: 8. This CDR3 has 14 amino acids. CDR3 loop: CASSSYLGGDGYTF. The CDR3 nucleotides are TGTGCCAGCAGCTCTTATTTAGGGGGCGATGGCTACACCTTC.

In its sample, this clonotype was seen many times. This chain joins TRBV15 and TRBJ2-7; 8 bases map to TRBD1. CDR3 size: 14 residues. From germline, CDR1 is LNHNV and CDR2 YYDKDF (reference sequence). The V segment lost 6 bases and the J segment 0 bases; nucleotides outside the gene matches: 4. CDR3: CATRRQGPSYEQYV. As DNA, the CDR3 is TGTGCCACCAGGAGACAGGGGCCCTCCTACGAGCAGTACGTC.

This clonotype showed up many times. The V call is TRBV27, the J call TRBJ2-1, with TRBD2 identical over 8 bases. The junction had 13 bases not matched to a gene; V was cut back by 7 bases and J by 2 bases. Germline CDR1 is MNHEY and CDR2 is SMNVEV (reference sequence). This CDR3 has 17 residues. As DNA, the CDR3 is TGTGCCAGCACCCAACGAGGTGGGACTAGAGCCTACAATGAGCAGTTCTTC. Translation: CASTQRGGTRAYNEQFF.

This clonotype occurred many times. The genes are TRBV18 and TRBJ1-6; no clear D. V was trimmed by 6 bases and J by 7 bases, leaving 10 bases between them. CDR3 length: 13 amino acids. CDR1 and CDR2 (germline): KGHSH, LQKENI. The CDR3 is CASSDGRNSPLHF. Here the CDR3 DNA reads TGTGCCAGCTCCGACGGGAGGAATTCACCCCTCCACTTT. The whole variable domain, filled in from reference TRBV18 and TRBJ1-6, reads NAGVMQNPRHLVRRRGQEARLRCSPMKGHSHVYWYRQLPEEGLKFMVYLQKENIIDESGMPKERFSAEFPKEGPSILRIQQVVRGDSAAYFCASSDGRNSPLHFGNGTRLTVT.

This clonotype has a count of ten or more. The chain carries TRBV5-1 and TRBJ2-1; the D is unclear. Trimming stripped 0 bases from V and 8 bases from J, with 12 bases between. Germline CDR1 reads SGHRS; CDR2 reads YFSETQ. This CDR3 region has 14 residues. CDR3 loop: CASSLGLQGHEQFF. CDR3 nucleotides: TGCGCCAGCAGCTTGGGTCTTCAAGGGCATGAGCAGTTCTTC.

This clonotype has a count of ten or more. The rearrangement joins TRBV6-5 to TRBJ2-7; unclear D gene. There are 11 residues in the CDR3. Germline CDR1 and CDR2: MNHEY and SVGAGI. Between the trimmed V and J ends, which lost 7 bases and 3 bases, there was a span of 7 bases. The CDR3 is CASTRGYEQYF. DNA of the CDR3: TGTGCCAGCACTAGAGGCTACGAGCAGTACTTC.

This clonotype appeared many times. The V and J genes are TRBV5-1 and TRBJ1-5, with 10 nucleotides matching TRBD1. V was pared by 0 bases and J by 4 bases, with 1 base of the junction left unmatched. Germline CDR1 is SGHRS and CDR2 is YFSETQ. CDR3 size: 15 residues. CDR3 sequence: CASSLGTGGNQPQHF. The DNA for the CDR3 is TGCGCCAGCAGCTTGGGGACAGGGGGGAATCAGCCCCAGCATTTT.

Ten or more counts support this clonotype. V is TRBV18 and J is TRBJ2-7; 7 positions match TRBD2. CDR1 and CDR2 from the germline V gene are KGHSH and LQKENI. The CDR3 loop spans 17 amino acids. V shed 6 bases and J 2 bases; nucleotides not matched to a gene: 16. The CDR3 nucleotides read TGTGCCAGCTCCCCCTTAGCGTCGGGCGGGACTACCTACGAGCAGTACTTC. It is translated as CASSPLASGGTTYEQYF.

This clonotype was seen ten or more times. The chain uses TRBV18 and TRBJ2-7; D ambiguous. CDR1 is KGHSH, CDR2 LQKENI, per germline. V lost 5 bases and J lost 2, with 13 bases in between. This CDR3 contains 14 residues. CDR3 residues: CASSRNPSTYEQYF. The DNA of the CDR3 is TGTGCCAGCTCAAGAAATCCAAGTACCTACGAGCAGTACTTC.

Many counts were recorded for this clonotype. V gene TRBV5-1 combines with J gene TRBJ2-3; D is uncertain. Trimming left V 0 bases short and J 6 bases short, with 8 bases between. Germline V gives CDR1 SGHRS, CDR2 YFSETQ. This CDR3 has 13 amino acids. This chain's CDR3 is CASSLEPRDTQYF. The CDR3 DNA sequence: TGCGCCAGCAGCTTGGAACCCAGGGATACGCAGTATTTT. Using reference TRBV5-1 and TRBJ2-3 for the parts outside the CDR3, the full variable domain is KAGVTQTPRYLIKTRGQQVTLSCSPISGHRSVSWYQQTPGQGLQFLFEYFSETQRNKGNFPGRFSGRQFSNSRSEMNVSTLELGDSALYLCASSLEPRDTQYFGPGTRLTVL.

This clonotype was picked up many times. This sequence joins TRBV20-1 and TRBJ2-7, with TRBD2 matching over 8 bases. Germline V gives CDR1 DFQATT, CDR2 SNEGSKA (reference sequence). This CDR3 comprises 14 residues. V shed 0 bases and J 2 bases; nucleotides not matched to a gene: 3. CDR3 residues: CSAREGTSPYEQYF. DNA for the CDR3: TGCAGTGCTAGAGAAGGGACTAGTCCCTACGAGCAGTACTTC.

Within the sample, this clonotype is medium-sized. The chain is built from TRBV7-2 and TRBJ2-1, with a weak D call TRBD1 (7 bases). Trimming left V 3 bases short and J 5 bases short, with 20 bases between. This CDR3 region has 17 residues. Germline V lookup: CDR1 SGHTA, CDR2 FQGNSA. The CDR3: CASSFPFLARGHNEQFF. CDR3 DNA: TGTGCCAGCAGCTTCCCATTTCTAGCGAGGGGGCACAATGAGCAGTTCTTC.

This clonotype was detected many times. The rearrangement joins TRBV7-2 to TRBJ1-5; D call uncertain. Trimming stripped 3 bases from V and 0 bases from J, with 6 bases between. In germline, CDR1 is SGHTA, CDR2 FQGNSA. This CDR3 has 14 residues. As DNA, the CDR3 is TGTGCCAGCAGCTTGTTAGTTAGCAATCAGCCCCAGCATTTT. Amino acids: CASSLLVSNQPQHF.

This clonotype was seen repeatedly, ten times or more. The rearrangement joins TRBV7-6 to TRBJ1-2, with a weak D call TRBD1 (5 bases). V was pared by 5 bases and J by 6 bases, with 19 bases between. CDR3 length: 15 amino acids. CDR1 is SGHVS, CDR2 FNYEAQ, per germline. The CDR3 region has the DNA TGTGCCAGCAGCCCCATCGACAGAAGGGATCATGGCTACACCTTC. It is translated as CASSPIDRRDHGYTF.